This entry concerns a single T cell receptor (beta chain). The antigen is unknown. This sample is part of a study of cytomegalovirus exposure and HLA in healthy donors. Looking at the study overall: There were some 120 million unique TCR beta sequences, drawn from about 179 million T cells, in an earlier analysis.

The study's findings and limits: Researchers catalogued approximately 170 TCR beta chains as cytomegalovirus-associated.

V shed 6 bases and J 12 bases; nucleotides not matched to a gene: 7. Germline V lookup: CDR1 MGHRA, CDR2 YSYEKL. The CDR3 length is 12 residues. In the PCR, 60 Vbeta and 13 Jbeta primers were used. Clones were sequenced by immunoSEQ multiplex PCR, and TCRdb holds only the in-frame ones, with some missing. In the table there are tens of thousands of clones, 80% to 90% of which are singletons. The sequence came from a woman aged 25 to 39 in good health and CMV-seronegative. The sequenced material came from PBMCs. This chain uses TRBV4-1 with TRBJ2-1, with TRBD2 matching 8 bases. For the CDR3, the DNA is TGCGCCAGCAGTCCCGGACTAGCAGCGCAGTTCTTC. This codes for CASSPGLAAQFF.